The T cell receptor beta chain described here comes from a study of T cells in Graves' hyperthyroidism and ophthalmopathy. Overall study context: Peripheral blood was acquired at first diagnosis, ahead of any therapy whatsoever.

The V segment lost 4 bases and the J segment 6 bases; nucleotides outside the gene matches: 8. Germline loops: CDR1 LGHNT, CDR2 FRNRAP. CDR3 size: 14 residues. Broader study findings: Ophthalmopathy cases were set apart from stable hyperthyroidism by a 13 V-J model. The model identified upcoming ophthalmopathy a median about 6.5 months ahead of onset.

Pregnant or lactating patients were excluded, as were those with uncontrolled infection or other autoimmune disease. There were TCR beta CDR3 regions amplified from RNA transcripts. A first-round RT-PCR of the TCR CDR3 used the HTBI primer set. TCRdb re-analysed the multiplex PCR reads in MiXCR, keeping a single row per CDR3 protein. The repertoire holds approximately 700,000 distinct CDR3 sequences, with about 15% as singletons. This clonotype was seen a few times. Its target is unknown. Sequencing input: blood. The sequence was collected from a man between 18 and 35 years old with Graves' hyperthyroidism. The chain employs TRBV12-5 and TRBJ2-7, with 8 bases that match TRBD1. DNA of the CDR3: TGTGCTAGTGGTTACTTAGGACAGGGACCCGAGCAGTACTTC. It specifies CASGYLGQGPEQYF.